This is a list of T cell receptor beta chains from one sample in a study of blood T cell repertoires in COVID-19. Sequenced by immunoSEQ multiplex PCR; TCRdb stores in-frame clones only, minus some. The sample carries approximately 150,000 clones, more than 75% recorded once. Input material: peripheral blood. These receptors were taken from a man aged 45 to 65 who had recovered from COVID-19. The CDR3 runs from the conserved cysteine through the conserved F or W. A D gene is named only where the DNA matches it firmly. Part of the rows lack a size; the others show once, few, many or a class for expanded clones.

v_gene	abundance	j_gene	len	d_gene	CDR3aa	CDR3nt
TRBV10-3	.	TRBJ2-2	15	TRBD1	CAISGGQANTGELFF	TGTGCCATCAGTGGAGGACAGGCTAACACCGGGGAGCTGTTTTTT
TRBV19	.	TRBJ1-5	16	TRBD1	CASSMSGQGSIQPQHF	TGTGCCAGTAGTATGTCTGGACAGGGGTCTATTCAGCCCCAGCATTTT
TRBV12-3/TRBV12-4	.	TRBJ1-1	13	.	CASSAAGGPEAFF	TGTGCCAGCAGTGCCGCGGGAGGCCCTGAAGCTTTCTTT
TRBV15	.	TRBJ1-2	15	TRBD1	CATSTRTGGHYGYTF	TGTGCCACCAGCACCCGGACAGGGGGCCACTATGGCTACACCTTC
TRBV9	once	TRBJ1-4	14	.	CASSVEQGDEKLFF	TGTGCCAGCAGCGTAGAACAGGGCGATGAAAAACTGTTTTTT
TRBV6-6	.	TRBJ2-1	16	TRBD2	CASSMGLAGSYNEQFF	TGTGCCAGCAGCATGGGACTAGCGGGGTCCTACAATGAGCAGTTCTTC
TRBV9	.	TRBJ2-2	14	.	CASREQYDTGELFF	TGTGCCAGCAGGGAACAGTACGACACCGGGGAGCTGTTTTTT
TRBV6-1	.	TRBJ1-2	17	TRBD1	CASSEGPGGNGVYGYTF	TGTGCCAGCAGTGAAGGGCCAGGGGGGAACGGCGTCTATGGCTACACCTTC
TRBV29-1	.	TRBJ1-2	14	.	CSVVDSSLNYGYTF	TGCAGCGTAGTGGACAGCTCCCTTAACTATGGCTACACCTTC
TRBV6-2/TRBV6-3	.	TRBJ1-1	14	.	CASSQLTGNTEAFF	TGTGCCAGCAGCCAACTTACAGGGAACACTGAAGCTTTCTTT
TRBV4-3	.	TRBJ2-1	16	TRBD2	CASSQAGGGSYNEQFF	TGCGCCAGCAGCCAAGCCGGGGGGGGGTCCTACAATGAGCAGTTCTTC
TRBV19	.	TRBJ1-2	13	.	CASSPQGWYGYTF	TGTGCCAGTAGTCCCCAGGGTTGGTATGGCTACACCTTC
TRBV11-3	once	TRBJ2-7	13	.	CASSQRTGYEQYF	TGTGCCAGCAGTCAACGTACAGGCTACGAGCAGTACTTC